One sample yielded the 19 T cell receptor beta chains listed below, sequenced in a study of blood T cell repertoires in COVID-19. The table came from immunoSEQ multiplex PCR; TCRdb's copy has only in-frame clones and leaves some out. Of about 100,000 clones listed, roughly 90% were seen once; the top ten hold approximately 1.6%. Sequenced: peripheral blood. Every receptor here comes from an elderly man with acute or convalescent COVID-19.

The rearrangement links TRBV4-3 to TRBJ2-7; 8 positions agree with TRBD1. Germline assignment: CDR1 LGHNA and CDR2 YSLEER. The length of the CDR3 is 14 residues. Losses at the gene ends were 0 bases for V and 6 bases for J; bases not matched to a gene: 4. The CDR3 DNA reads TGCGCCAGCAGCCAAGATATAGGGACAGGCGAGCAGTACTTC. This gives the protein CASSQDIGTGEQYF.

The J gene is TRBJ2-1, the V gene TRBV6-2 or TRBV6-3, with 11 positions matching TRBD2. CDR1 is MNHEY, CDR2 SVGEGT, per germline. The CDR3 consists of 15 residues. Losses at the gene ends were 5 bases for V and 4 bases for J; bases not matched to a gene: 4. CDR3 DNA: TGTGCCAGCAGTGCGTTAGCGGGAGGGTACAATGAGCAGTTCTTC. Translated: CASSALAGGYNEQFF.

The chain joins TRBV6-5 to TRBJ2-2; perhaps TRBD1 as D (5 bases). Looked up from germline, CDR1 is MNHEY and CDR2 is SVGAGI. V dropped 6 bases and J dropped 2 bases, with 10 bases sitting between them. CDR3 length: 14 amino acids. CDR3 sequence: CASRLDRNTGELFF. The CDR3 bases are TGTGCCAGCAGGCTTGACAGAAACACCGGGGAGCTGTTTTTT.

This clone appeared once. Here the CDR3 DNA reads TGTGCCAGCAGTCTCATTAGCGGGAGTATCTCCTACAATGAGCAGTTCTTC. Encoded protein: CASSLISGSISYNEQFF. The genes are TRBV28 and TRBJ2-1, with 9 bases identical to TRBD2. With V trimmed by 5 bases and J by 0 bases, 8 bases remained unmatched. Germline V gene lookup returns CDR1 MDHEN and CDR2 SYDVKM. CDR3 size: 17 residues.

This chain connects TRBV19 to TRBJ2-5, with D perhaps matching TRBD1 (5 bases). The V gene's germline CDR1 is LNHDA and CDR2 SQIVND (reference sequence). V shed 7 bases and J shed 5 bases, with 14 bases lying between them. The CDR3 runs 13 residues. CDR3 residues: CASNWGAGETQYF. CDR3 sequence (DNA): TGTGCCAGTAACTGGGGCGCAGGGGAGACCCAGTACTTC. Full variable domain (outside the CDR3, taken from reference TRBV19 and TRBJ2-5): DGGITQSPKYLFRKEGQNVTLSCEQNLNHDAMYWYRQDPGQGLRLIYYSQIVNDFQKGDIAEGYSVSREKKESFPLTVTSAQKNPTAFYLCASNWGAGETQYFGPGTRLLVL.

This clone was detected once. CDR3 protein: CASSARTGIAASPLHF. In nucleotides, the CDR3 is TGTGCCAGCAGCGCAAGGACAGGGATCGCCGCTTCACCCCTCCACTTT. V usage is TRBV7-2 and J usage is TRBJ1-6; 8 bases are shared with TRBD1. Trimming cost V 5 bases and J 9 bases; bases outside gene matches: 12. CDR1 SGHTA and CDR2 FQGNSA come from the germline V gene. CDR3 length: 16 residues.

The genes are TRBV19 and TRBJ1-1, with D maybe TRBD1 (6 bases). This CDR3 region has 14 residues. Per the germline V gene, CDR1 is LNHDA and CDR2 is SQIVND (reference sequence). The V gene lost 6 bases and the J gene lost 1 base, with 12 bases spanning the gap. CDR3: CASREQGSNTEAFF. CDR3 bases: TGTGCCAGTAGAGAACAGGGCTCGAACACTGAAGCTTTCTTT.

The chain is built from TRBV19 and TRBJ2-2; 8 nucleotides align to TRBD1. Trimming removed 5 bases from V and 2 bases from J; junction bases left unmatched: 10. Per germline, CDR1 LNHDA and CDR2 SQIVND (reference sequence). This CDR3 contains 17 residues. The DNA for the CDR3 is TGTGCCAGTAGTCTAAGAACAGGGGGGAGTAACACCGGGGAGCTGTTTTTT. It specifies CASSLRTGGSNTGELFF.

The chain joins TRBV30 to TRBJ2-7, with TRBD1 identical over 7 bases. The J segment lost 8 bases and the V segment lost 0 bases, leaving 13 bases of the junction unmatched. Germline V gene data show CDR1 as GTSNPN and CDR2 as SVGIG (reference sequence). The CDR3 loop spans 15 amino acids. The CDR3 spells CAWSVGGLGNVKQYF. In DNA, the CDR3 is TGTGCCTGGAGTGTAGGGGGCCTGGGTAATGTCAAGCAGTACTTC.

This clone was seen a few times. This CDR3 is CASSLLAAMSTDTQYF. The CDR3 DNA is TGTGCCAGCAGTCTTCTAGCGGCGATGAGCACAGATACGCAGTATTTT. The gene calls are TRBV28 and TRBJ2-3, with 7 bases fitting TRBD2. Losses at the gene ends were 5 bases for V and 0 bases for J; bases not matched to a gene: 8. Germline CDR1 and CDR2: MDHEN and SYDVKM. This CDR3 contains 16 residues.

CDR3 sequence reads: CSASSGQGGDNEQFF. CDR3 DNA: TGCAGTGCTAGTTCGGGACAGGGGGGCGACAATGAGCAGTTCTTC. The genes are TRBV20-1 and TRBJ2-1; TRBD1 matches 11 bases. This CDR3 is built from 15 residues. V was pared by 3 bases and J by 5 bases, with 6 bases of the junction left unmatched. Germline V CDR1 and CDR2: DFQATT, SNEGSKA (reference sequence).

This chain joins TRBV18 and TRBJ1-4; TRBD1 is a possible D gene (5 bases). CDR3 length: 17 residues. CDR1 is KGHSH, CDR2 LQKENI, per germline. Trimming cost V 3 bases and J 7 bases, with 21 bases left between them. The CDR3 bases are TGTGCCAGCTCACCTCCCCTGAGCGCAGGGAGGAGTGAAAAACTGTTTTTT. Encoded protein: CASSPPLSAGRSEKLFF.

Here the CDR3 DNA reads TGTGCCACCAGCCCGGGACAGAGATCTGGAAACACCATATATTTT. It codes for CATSPGQRSGNTIYF. The chain uses TRBV15 and TRBJ1-3; 7 nucleotides line up with TRBD1. This CDR3 contains 15 residues. Germline-derived CDR1 and CDR2 are LNHNV and YYDKDF (reference sequence). J lost 1 base, V lost 5 bases, and 5 bases had no gene match. The whole variable domain, remainder taken from reference TRBV15 and TRBJ1-3, is DAMVIQNPRYQVTQFGKPVTLSCSQTLNHNVMYWYQQKSSQAPKLLFHYYDKDFNNEADTPDNFQSRRPNTSFCFLDIRSPGLGDTAMYLCATSPGQRSGNTIYFGEGSWLTVV.

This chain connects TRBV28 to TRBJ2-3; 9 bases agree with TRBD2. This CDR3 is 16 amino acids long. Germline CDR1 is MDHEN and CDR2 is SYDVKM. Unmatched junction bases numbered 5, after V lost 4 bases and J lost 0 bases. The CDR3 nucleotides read TGTGCCAGCAGTTCCCCCGGGACTAGCAGCACAGATACGCAGTATTTT. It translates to CASSSPGTSSTDTQYF.

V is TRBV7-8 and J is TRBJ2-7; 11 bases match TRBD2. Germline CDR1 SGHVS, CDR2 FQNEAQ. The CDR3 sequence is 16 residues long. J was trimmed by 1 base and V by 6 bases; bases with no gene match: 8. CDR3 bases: TGTGCCAGCAGTTCCGTAGCGGGAGGGTTATCCTACGAGCAGTACTTC. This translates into CASSSVAGGLSYEQYF.

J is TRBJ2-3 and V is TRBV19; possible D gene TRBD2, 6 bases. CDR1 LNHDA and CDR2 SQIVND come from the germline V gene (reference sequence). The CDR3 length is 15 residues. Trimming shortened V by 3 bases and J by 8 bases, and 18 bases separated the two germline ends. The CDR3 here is CASSISGREQGTQYF. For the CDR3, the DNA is TGTGCCAGTAGTATCAGCGGTCGGGAGCAGGGTACGCAGTATTTT.

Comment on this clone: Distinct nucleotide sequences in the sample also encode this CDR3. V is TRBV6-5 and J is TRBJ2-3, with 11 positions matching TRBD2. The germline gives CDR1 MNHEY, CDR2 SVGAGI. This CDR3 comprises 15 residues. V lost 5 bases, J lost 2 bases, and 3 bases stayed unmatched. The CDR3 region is CASSRLAGSTDTQYF. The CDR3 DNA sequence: TGTGCCAGCAGTAGACTAGCGGGGTCCACAGATACGCAGTATTTT.

The chain's CDR3 is CASSIREETQYF. The CDR3 DNA reads as TGTGCCAGTAGTATTCGGGAAGAGACCCAGTACTTC. This chain connects TRBV19 to TRBJ2-5; D remains unclear. With 3 bases removed from V and 3 bases from J, the gap between germline ends came to 5 bases. Germline CDR1 reads LNHDA; CDR2 reads SQIVND (reference sequence). The CDR3 runs to 12 residues. Combining the CDR3 with reference TRBV19 and TRBJ2-5 gives the whole variable domain DGGITQSPKYLFRKEGQNVTLSCEQNLNHDAMYWYRQDPGQGLRLIYYSQIVNDFQKGDIAEGYSVSREKKESFPLTVTSAQKNPTAFYLCASSIREETQYFGPGTRLLVL.

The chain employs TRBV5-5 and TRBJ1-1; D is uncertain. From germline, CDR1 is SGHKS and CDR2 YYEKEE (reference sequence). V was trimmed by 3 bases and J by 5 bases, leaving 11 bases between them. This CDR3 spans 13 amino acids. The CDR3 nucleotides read TGTGCCAGCAGCTCCCCCCTAGGTACTGAAGCTTTCTTT. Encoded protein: CASSSPLGTEAFF.